The 18 T cell receptor delta chains presented below share a single source sample, sequenced in a study of γδ T cells in repeated Plasmodium falciparum infection. TCRdb re-called the multiplex PCR reads with CATT. The sample lists about 51,000 delta-chain clones, 1.9% seen once, with roughly 24% in the top ten. Flow sorting of PBMC yielded separate Vgamma9/Vdelta2+ and Vdelta2-negative gammadelta T cell populations for bulk repertoire analysis. Sequencing input: gamma-delta T cells from blood. The receptors originated from a pool of human donors (malaria-infected and uninfected, not separated).

This clone has a count of ten or more. It is likely a read error: a sequence one base away is far more abundant. Other DNA sequences from this sample encode an identical CDR3 as well. DNA for the CDR3: TGTGCCTGTGACGTGGTGGGGGGCCAGGGCGATAAACTCATCTTT. It is translated as CACDVVGGQGDKLIF. The chain carries TRDV2 and TRDJ1; D is possibly TRDD3 (6 bases). TCRdb leaves out the J gene; it was filled in here by matching the DNA to germline. Germline lookup yields CDR1 GEAIGNYY and CDR2 EKD. The CDR3 loop spans 15 amino acids. Trimming took off 3 bases at V and 4 bases at J, with 17 bases between the two ends.

This clone was counted only a few times. TCRdb assigns this DNA the protein of a much larger clone, which departs from its translation at residue 14; this likely reflects a read error, and the protein shown comes from translating the DNA. The chain couples TRAV38-2/DV8 to TRDJ1; 9 bases line up with TRDD3. TCRdb gives no J gene; it was assigned here by matching the DNA to germline. Trimming at V came to 1 base and at J to 1 base, leaving 29 bases not matched to a gene. Germline CDR1 is TSESDYY and CDR2 is QEAYKQQN. This CDR3 contains 24 residues. The DNA for the CDR3 is TGTGCTTATAGGAGCTTCGAATACTTCCAAGCTACGTACGGGGGGATACCGGCCACCGATAAACTCATCTTT. Its protein is CAYRSFEYFQATYGGIPATDKLIF.

As for this clone: A read error is likely here: a far larger clone is one base away. The sample holds other DNA sequences that translate to the same CDR3. The CDR3 region is CALGESGGDLHLKSLLGVHTPYTDKLIF. As DNA, the CDR3 is TGTGCCCTTGGGGAAAGTGGAGGGGACTTGCATCTCAAATCTTTACTGGGGGTTCACACCCCGTACACCGATAAACTCATCTTT. This rearrangement joins TRDV1 to TRDJ1, with 8 bases lining up with TRDD3. TCRdb supplies no J gene; here it was assigned by aligning the nucleotide sequence to germline. The CDR3 is 28 residues long. Germline loops: CDR1 TSWWSYY, CDR2 QGS.

The sample holds a few counts of this clone. This is likely an artifact of a read error, given a far larger clone one base away. This same CDR3 is encoded by further DNA sequences in the sample. J is TRDJ1 and V is TRDV1; the match to TRDD3 covers 11 bases. The J gene, absent from TCRdb, was called here by matching the DNA to germline. The V gene end was trimmed by 0 bases and the J gene end by 0 bases; junction bases not matched to a gene: 24. Germline CDR1 and CDR2: TSWWSYY and QGS. The CDR3 is 24 residues long. The CDR3, as DNA: TGTGCTCTTGGGGAACTGGAAACTATATACTGGGGGATAAGGATGGGTCGCTACACCGATAAACTCATCTTT. As protein: CALGELETIYWGIRMGRYTDKLIF.

On this clone: With only one base between it and a far larger clone, this is likely a read error. This CDR3 is also generated by other DNA sequences in the sample. The rearrangement links TRDV1 to TRDJ2, with TRDD3 matching 8 bases. The J gene was missing in TCRdb and was found by matching the end of the DNA to germline. The V segment lost 5 bases and the J segment 4 bases; nucleotides outside the gene matches: 12. The germline gives CDR1 TSWWSYY, CDR2 QGS. This CDR3 has 17 residues. CDR3 protein: CALGPRLGETPTAQLFF. DNA of the CDR3: TGTGCTCTTGGGCCACGCCTGGGGGAAACTCCGACAGCACAACTCTTCTTT.

This clone came up a few times. This probably arose from a read error, given a far larger clone one base away. Other DNA sequences of this sample code for an identical CDR3. This chain links TRDV1 with TRDJ1, with D perhaps TRDD3 (5 bases). TCRdb records no J gene; here it was assigned by comparing the DNA to germline. This CDR3 is built from 22 residues. Germline V gene data show CDR1 as TSWWSYY and CDR2 as QGS. The CDR3 sequence is CALGEPYHRPGTWDRCTDKLIF. CDR3 in DNA: TGCGCTCTTGGGGAACCCTATCATAGGCCGGGGACTTGGGATCGATGCACCGATAAACTCATCTTT.

This clone was observed many times. The translation of this DNA and the TCRdb protein of a much larger clone differ at residue 8, probably owing to a read error; the protein shown here is translated from the DNA. The genes are TRDV1 and TRDJ1, with TRDD3 identical over 7 bases. The CDR3 is 20 amino acids. Losses at the gene ends were 2 bases for V and 0 bases for J; bases not matched to a gene: 18. Germline V gene sequence: CDR1 TSWWSYY, CDR2 QGS. The CDR3, as DNA: TGTGCTCTTGGGGAATCGGCCCACCTTATACTGGGGATCTACACCGATAAACTCATCTTT. Residues: CALGESAHLILGIYTDKLIF.

This clone was recorded a few times. Given a far larger clone just one base away, this is likely a sequencing read error. Additional DNA sequences in this sample encode the identical CDR3. The chain links TRDV1 to TRDJ1; 10 bases fit TRDD3. TCRdb supplies no J gene; here it was assigned by aligning the nucleotide sequence to germline. The CDR3 extends over 20 amino acids. Trimming cost V 2 bases and J 4 bases; bases outside gene matches: 19. Per the germline V gene, CDR1 is TSWWSYY and CDR2 is QGS. The DNA of the CDR3 is TGTGCTCTTGGGGAATCCTCCTACGTTTGGGGGATACCGGGAGGCGATAAACTCATCTTT. Protein: CALGESSYVWGIPGGDKLIF.

This clone has just a few counts. This probably arose from a read error, given a far larger clone one base away. The same CDR3 arises from other DNA sequences in this sample as well. This chain joins TRDV3 and TRDJ1; 11 bases agree with TRDD3. TCRdb lists no J gene, so it was determined here by aligning the DNA to germline. CDR1 is TVYSNPD and CDR2 is GDNSRS in the germline V gene (reference sequence). V lost 3 bases, J lost 4 bases, and 4 bases stayed unmatched. The CDR3 contains 13 residues. The CDR3 sequence: CALSTGGYDKLIF. CDR3 nucleotide sequence: TGTGCCTTAAGCACTGGGGGATACGATAAACTCATCTTT.

A few counts support this clone. This DNA's translation differs at residue 4 from TCRdb's protein, which comes from a much larger clone; a read error is likely, and the protein shown is translated from the DNA. The chain carries TRDV3 and TRDJ1, with 7 bases fitting TRDD3. Trimming took 3 bases from V and 6 from J; bases not matched to a gene: 10. The CDR3 totals 13 residues. Germline CDR1 and CDR2: TVYSNPD and GDNSRS (reference sequence). CDR3 region: CALGLWGPHKLIF. CDR3 nucleotide sequence: TGTGCCTTAGGTCTCTGGGGGCCTCATAAACTCATCTTT.

A word on this clone: A read error likely explains this, since a far larger clone differs by one base. This specimen includes other DNA sequences encoding the same CDR3. The rearrangement uses TRDV1 and TRDJ1; 10 bases are shared with TRDD3. The J gene, not given by TCRdb, was assigned here from a germline match of the nucleotide sequence. The CDR3 runs 20 residues. Germline values: CDR1 TSWWSYY, CDR2 QGS. In nucleotides, the CDR3 is TGTGCTCTTGGGGAGGTCCTCCTACAACTGGGGGATTGGAACACCGACAAACTCATCTTT. This encodes CALGEVLLQLGDWNTDKLIF.

Points on this clone: TCRdb's protein for this DNA is that of a much larger clone and differs from the translation at residue 14, likely a read error; the protein shown is the DNA translation. The chain employs TRDV3 and TRDJ1; 12 bases line up with TRDD3. In the absence of a J gene in TCRdb, the DNA was matched to germline to assign it here. This CDR3 region has 24 residues. With 0 bases clipped from V and 3 bases from J, the junction kept 32 bases outside the gene matches. CDR1 and CDR2 (germline): TVYSNPD, GDNSRS (reference sequence). CDR3 amino acids: CAFSLPDQGLPTSAGGYEADKLIF. Here the CDR3 DNA reads TGTGCCTTTAGCTTACCAGACCAGGGCCTTCCTACCAGTGCTGGGGGATACGAGGCCGATAAACTCATCTTT.

The sample holds many counts of this clone. V is TRDV1 and J is TRDJ1; 10 bases fit TRDD3. TCRdb lists no J gene, so it was determined here by aligning the DNA to germline. Trimming cost V 3 bases and J 1 base; bases outside gene matches: 29. Germline V lookup: CDR1 TSWWSYY, CDR2 QGS. The CDR3 runs to 24 residues. The CDR3 is CALGDPILLENKLTGGLFTDKLIF. CDR3 sequence (DNA): TGTGCTCTTGGGGATCCTATACTCCTTGAAAACAAACTTACTGGGGGATTGTTCACCGATAAACTCATCTTT.

This clone has just a few counts. TCRdb lists the protein of a much larger clone for this DNA, which differs at residue 10, so this is likely a read error; the protein given here is translated from the DNA itself. In DNA, the CDR3 is TGTGCTCTTGGAGTTGCCAGAGGCTGGGTGATACGAATCCTATACACCGATAAACTCATCTTT. Translating gives CALGVARGWVIRILYTDKLIF. The V gene is TRDV1, the J gene TRDJ1, with a tentative D call TRDD3 (6 bases). The CDR3 runs 21 residues. V was shortened by 6 bases and J by 0 bases, with 32 bases between the two germline ends. CDR1 and CDR2 (germline): TSWWSYY, QGS.

Many counts were recorded for this clone. TCRdb's protein for this DNA is that of a much larger clone and differs from the translation at residue 14, likely a read error; the protein shown is the DNA translation. The genes are TRDV3 and TRDJ1, with D possibly matching TRDD3 (5 bases). Since TCRdb gives no J gene, matching the DNA to germline was used here to assign it. Germline V CDR1 and CDR2: TVYSNPD, GDNSRS (reference sequence). The CDR3 extends over 19 amino acids. The CDR3 sequence is CAFHPSPPNVRDRSGKLIF. The CDR3 bases are TGTGCGTTCCACCCCTCTCCACCGAACGTACGGGATCGTTCGGGTAAACTCATCTTT.

This clone appeared a few times. The protein recorded in TCRdb matches a much larger clone and deviates from this DNA's translation at residue 11, suggesting a read error; the protein here is obtained by translating the DNA. Other DNA sequences from this sample encode an identical CDR3 as well. The gene calls are TRDV2 and TRDJ1; no clear D gene. TCRdb leaves out the J gene; it was filled in here by matching the DNA to germline. The V end was cut by 0 bases, the J end by 8 bases, with 18 bases between. The CDR3 extends over 15 amino acids. Looked up from germline, CDR1 is GEAIGNYY and CDR2 is EKD. DNA of the CDR3: TGTGCCTGTGACACCGTGGGAACCTTGGGCGAGAAACTCATCTTT. This translates into CACDTVGTLGEKLIF.

Details on this clone: The TCRdb protein, from a much larger clone, departs from this DNA's translation at residue 11, likely by read error; the protein shown derives from the DNA. The genes are TRDV2 and TRDJ1, with 7 positions matching TRDD3. No J gene was available from TCRdb, and it was assigned here by a germline match of the DNA. CDR3 length: 22 amino acids. The V and J ends lost 0 bases and 0 bases, in that order; junction bases with no gene match: 24. Germline CDR1 GEAIGNYY, CDR2 EKD. CDR3 DNA: TGTGCCTGTGACACCGTCGTATACACTGGGGAATCCCCCGAAAAGTACACCGATAAACTCATCTTT. The encoded protein is CACDTVVYTGESPEKYTDKLIF.

In this sample, this clone turned up many times. The TCRdb protein comes from a much larger clone and disagrees with this DNA's translation at residue 17, likely due to a read error; the protein given here is derived from the DNA. The chain joins TRDV1 to TRDJ1; 10 bases line up with TRDD3. This CDR3 is built from 20 residues. The germline V gene encodes CDR1 TSWWSYY and CDR2 QGS. Here the CDR3 reads CALGEVLLQLGDWNTDRLIF. The CDR3 nucleotides read TGTGCTCTTGGGGAGGTCCTCCTACAACTGGGGGATTGGAACACCGATAGACTCATCTTT.